This TCR beta chain was documented in a study of blood T cell repertoires in COVID-19. Study background: Researchers got acute and convalescent COVID-19 samples from the United States, Italy and Spain.

Original analysis: Amplification of reference gene primers provided the estimated nucleated cell counts. Measured with immunoSEQ multiplex PCR; TCRdb has only the in-frame clones, and not every one. Clonal size and the V and J genes are those of that table, whereas D and trimming came from the DNA. This table holds 95,000 to 100,000 clones, about 89% found once. Sequencing was done on a sample of peripheral blood. This TCR was recovered from a woman in her twenties or thirties with acute or convalescent COVID-19.

The CDR3 is CAWSIGGYEQFF. CDR3 bases: TGTGCCTGGAGTATAGGGGGATATGAGCAGTTCTTC. The chain joins TRBV30 to TRBJ2-1, with TRBD1 as a possible D gene (6 bases). CDR1 is GTSNPN and CDR2 is SVGIG in the germline V gene (reference sequence). The CDR3 covers 12 residues. The ends were cut back, 2 bases at V and 8 bases at J, with 10 bases in the middle.